Shown below are 32 T cell receptor beta chains from a single sample sequenced in a study of shared clonotypes between healthy human individuals (dated by TCRdb to about 2020). Library preparation used the immunoSEQ multiplex PCR assay. TCRdb provides this immuneACCESS table in a form limited to in-frame rearrangements. Some clones are lacking; in checked studies, under half of them reflect an unresolved V gene, and why the rest are absent is not known. The sample contains 950,000 to 1,300,000 clones, approximately 76% of them found a single time. 1.4% of the sample goes to the ten largest clones. Material for sequencing was memory CD4+ T cells sorted from blood. This specimen's cell subset or site label, interpreted: CD45RA-negative fraction. The receptors were sampled from a young man in good health.

With respect to this clone: A far more abundant clone sits one base away, making this likely a read error. The V and J genes are TRBV11-2 and TRBJ2-1; TRBD2 might be the D (5 bases). Looked up from germline, CDR1 is SGHAT and CDR2 is FQNNGV. The CDR3 spans 14 residues. The V and J ends lost 5 bases and 0 bases respectively, with 8 bases between them. The CDR3 DNA sequence: TGTGCCAGCAGCGTAGGGAGCTCCTACAATGAGCAGTTCTTC. Protein product: CASSVGSSYNEQFF.

CDR3 sequence: CAIKPTGLGSPLHF. For the CDR3, the DNA is TGTGCCATCAAACCTACAGGGCTCGGTTCACCCCTCCACTTT. The chain employs TRBV10-3 and TRBJ1-6, with D possibly being TRBD1 (6 bases). The CDR3 consists of 14 residues. Germline CDR1 and CDR2: ENHRY and SYGVKD. V was pared by 7 bases and J by 9 bases, with 16 bases between.

In its sample, this clone was seen a few times. The rearrangement uses TRBV18 and TRBJ1-2; TRBD1 is a possible D gene (6 bases). V lost 3 bases to trimming and J lost 8 bases, with 13 bases between them. Germline CDR1 KGHSH, CDR2 LQKENI. The length of the CDR3 is 13 residues. The CDR3 DNA follows: TGTGCCAGCTCACCCTCCGGGGGCTCCGGCTACACCTTC. Encoded protein: CASSPSGGSGYTF. Variable domain in full (rest from reference TRBV18 and TRBJ1-2): NAGVMQNPRHLVRRRGQEARLRCSPMKGHSHVYWYRQLPEEGLKFMVYLQKENIIDESGMPKERFSAEFPKEGPSILRIQQVVRGDSAAYFCASSPSGGSGYTFGSGTRLTVV.

The V and J genes are TRBV6-1 and TRBJ1-6, with D unclear. V was pared by 7 bases and J by 8 bases, with 15 bases between. Germline CDR1 reads MNHNS; CDR2 reads SASEGT. This CDR3 spans 14 amino acids. The CDR3 spells CASTQDGMYSPLHF. In DNA form, the CDR3 reads TGTGCCAGCACCCAGGACGGAATGTATTCACCCCTCCACTTT.

V gene TRBV6-1 combines with J gene TRBJ2-7; 11 positions match TRBD1. This CDR3 has 14 residues. From germline, CDR1 is MNHNS and CDR2 SASEGT. V lost 7 bases and J lost 6; bases outside the gene matches: 8. CDR3 amino acids: CASTSGQGVSEQYF. CDR3 bases: TGTGCCAGCACCTCGGGACAGGGGGTCTCCGAGCAGTACTTC.

Notes on this clone: The junction differs from germline at one of its ends, possibly a read error. Other DNA sequences in the same sample also yield this CDR3. The rearrangement uses TRBV7-8 and TRBJ2-2; D may correspond to TRBD1 or TRBD2 (5 bases each). The CDR3 has 16 amino acids. Germline values: CDR1 SGHVS, CDR2 FQNEAQ. In nucleotides, the CDR3 is TGTGCCTGCAGCTTAGCGCGGCAGGGGAACACCGGGGAGCTGTTTTTT. Amino acid sequence: CACSLARQGNTGELFF.

The genes are TRBV5-6 and TRBJ2-5; no clear D. The DNA end lines up better with TRBJ2-7; the J call may be wrong. This CDR3 is 12 amino acids long. Germline assignment: CDR1 SGHDT and CDR2 YYEEEE. CDR3 protein: CASSKATYEQYF. CDR3 nucleotides: TGTGCCAGCAGCAAGGCAACCTACGAGCAGTACTTC.

The J gene is TRBJ1-1, the V gene TRBV7-9, with D unclear. Germline CDR1 and CDR2: SEHNR and FQNEAQ (reference sequence). There are 15 residues in the CDR3. Trimming removed 1 base at V and 5 bases at J, with 14 bases between. Here the CDR3 reads CASSLGSSVRTEAFF. CDR3 DNA: TGTGCCAGCAGCTTAGGATCCTCGGTGAGGACTGAAGCTTTCTTT.

The CDR3 DNA is TGTGCCAGCAGCTTTGCAGGGATGGACAATGAGCAGTTCTTC. Translating gives CASSFAGMDNEQFF. This chain links TRBV5-4 with TRBJ2-1; perhaps TRBD1 as D (5 bases). This CDR3 region has 14 residues. Germline values: CDR1 SGHNT, CDR2 YYREEE (reference sequence). V was trimmed by 2 bases and J by 5 bases, leaving 11 bases between them.

The chain combines TRBV4-3 with TRBJ1-2; 7 nucleotides line up with TRBD1. J was trimmed by 4 bases and V by 2 bases; bases with no gene match: 10. The CDR3 contains 16 residues. The germline V gene encodes CDR1 LGHNA and CDR2 YSLEER. CDR3 DNA: TGCGCCAGCAGCCAAACAACAGGGGCGCAGAGCTATGGCTACACCTTC. Translated: CASSQTTGAQSYGYTF.

The chain recombines TRBV30 with TRBJ1-3; D gene unclear. Germline CDR1 reads GTSNPN; CDR2 reads SVGIG (reference sequence). V was cut by 5 bases and J by 0 bases, with 5 bases left in between. This CDR3 is 12 amino acids long. This chain's CDR3 is CAWVLSGNTIYF. CDR3 DNA sequence: TGTGCCTGGGTCCTCTCTGGAAACACCATATATTTT.

The chain combines TRBV5-1 with TRBJ2-3; TRBD2 agrees at 9 bases. The J segment lost 2 bases and the V segment lost 4 bases, leaving 8 bases of the junction unmatched. Germline-derived CDR1 and CDR2 are SGHRS and YFSETQ. CDR3 length equals 16 residues. The CDR3 is CASSGIAGDPTDTQYF. The CDR3, as DNA: TGCGCCAGCAGCGGAATAGCGGGAGACCCCACAGATACGCAGTATTTT.

The chain links TRBV21-1 to TRBJ2-2; the table names TRBD1, a call not compared with the DNA. TRBV21-1 is described as a pseudogene. The CDR3 loop spans 15 amino acids. As DNA, the CDR3 is TGTGCCAGCAGCCTTGACATCCCCCCCACCGGGGAGCTGTTTTTT. Protein product: CASSLDIPPTGELFF.

The V call is TRBV10-3, the J call TRBJ2-7, with 11 bases that match TRBD2. Unmatched junction bases numbered 8, after V lost 0 bases and J lost 1 base. This CDR3 region has 18 residues. Germline V lookup: CDR1 ENHRY, CDR2 SYGVKD. The CDR3 nucleotides are TGTGCCATCAGTGAGTCGCTTGGTCTAGCGGGAGGATCCTACGAGCAGTACTTC. Translation: CAISESLGLAGGSYEQYF.

The rearrangement links TRBV5-1 to TRBJ2-3; 10 bases align to TRBD2. This CDR3 contains 16 residues. Germline V gene data show CDR1 as SGHRS and CDR2 as YFSETQ. V was pared by 4 bases and J by 0 bases, with 5 bases of the junction left unmatched. The CDR3 reads CASSPGTSVSTDTQYF. CDR3 nucleotide sequence: TGCGCCAGCAGCCCCGGGACTAGCGTTAGCACAGATACGCAGTATTTT.

The CDR3, as DNA: TGTGCCACCAGCCCAAGGGGGCCGACGAACACTGAAGCTTTCTTT. Its protein is CATSPRGPTNTEAFF. The V call is TRBV15, the J call TRBJ1-1, with 7 positions matching TRBD1. CDR1 is LNHNV and CDR2 is YYDKDF in the germline V gene (reference sequence). This CDR3 comprises 15 residues. With 5 bases clipped from V and 1 base from J, the junction kept 7 bases outside the gene matches.

This sequence joins TRBV5-4 and TRBJ2-2, with 9 bases that match TRBD2. Germline V gives CDR1 SGHNT, CDR2 YYREEE (reference sequence). This CDR3 region has 16 residues. Trimming cost V 3 bases and J 1 base; bases outside gene matches: 4. CDR3 residues: CASSSLTSGNTGELFF. The DNA for the CDR3 is TGTGCCAGCAGCTCCCTGACTAGCGGGAACACCGGGGAGCTGTTTTTT.

The chain couples TRBV7-2 to TRBJ1-1, with 11 nucleotides matching TRBD1. The V gene's germline CDR1 is SGHTA and CDR2 FQGNSA. The V and J ends lost 3 bases and 6 bases, in that order; junction bases with no gene match: 6. The CDR3 totals 15 residues. CDR3: CASSFKDRGQAEAFF. The CDR3 DNA reads TGTGCCAGCAGCTTTAAGGACAGGGGGCAAGCTGAAGCTTTCTTT. Variable domain in full (rest from reference TRBV7-2 and TRBJ1-1): GAGVSQSPSNKVTEKGKDVELRCDPISGHTALYWYRQSLGQGLEFLIYFQGNSAPDKSGLPSDRFSAERTGGSVSTLTIQRTQQEDSAVYLCASSFKDRGQAEAFFGQGTRLTVV.

The chain combines TRBV6-1 with TRBJ1-3; D remains unclear. Trimming removed 2 bases at V and 1 base at J, with 9 bases between. There are 15 residues in the CDR3. CDR1 and CDR2 from the germline V gene are MNHNS and SASEGT. The chain's CDR3 is CASSESRGSGNTIYF. CDR3 coding DNA: TGTGCCAGCAGTGAATCCCGAGGGTCTGGAAACACCATATATTTT.

This clone was counted only a few times. The chain has TRBV14 and TRBJ2-7; possibly TRBD1 for D (5 bases). This CDR3 has 18 amino acids. The germline V and J ends were trimmed by 0 bases and 0 bases, with 18 bases remaining between them. Per the germline V gene, CDR1 is SGHDN and CDR2 is FVKESK. Here the CDR3 reads CASSQERGHGLVSYEQYF. The CDR3 DNA reads as TGTGCCAGCAGCCAAGAACGAGGACACGGCTTAGTCTCCTACGAGCAGTACTTC.

The CDR3 nucleotides are TGTGCCAGTCGGGACAGCCAATGGGAAAAACTGTTTTTT. Amino acid sequence: CASRDSQWEKLFF. J is TRBJ1-4 and V is TRBV28; 7 nucleotides agree with TRBD1. After removal of 9 bases from V and 8 bases from J, the junction contained 9 bases not matched to a gene. The CDR3 runs to 13 residues. Germline V lookup: CDR1 MDHEN, CDR2 SYDVKM. Together with reference TRBV28 and TRBJ1-4, the CDR3 gives the full variable domain: DVKVTQSSRYLVKRTGEKVFLECVQDMDHENMFWYRQDPGLGLRLIYFSYDVKMKEKGDIPEGYSVSREKKERFSLILESASTNQTSMYLCASRDSQWEKLFFGSGTQLSVL.

This chain links TRBV5-1 with TRBJ2-7, with D unresolved. Germline V CDR1 and CDR2: SGHRS, YFSETQ. The V gene lost 1 base and the J gene lost 3 bases, with 14 bases spanning the gap. This CDR3 has 15 residues. The CDR3 nucleotides read TGCGCCAGCAGCTTGTTGGGTGCCTCGGTCTACGAGCAGTACTTC. It encodes CASSLLGASVYEQYF.

CDR3 residues: CASSPSGLGWDEQFF. The CDR3 region has the DNA TGTGCCAGCAGCCCCTCGGGACTAGGATGGGATGAGCAGTTCTTC. The gene calls are TRBV7-2 and TRBJ2-1, with 8 nucleotides matching TRBD2. Trimming removed 5 bases from V and 8 bases from J; junction bases left unmatched: 11. Germline assignment: CDR1 SGHTA and CDR2 FQGNSA. The CDR3 sequence is 15 residues long.

This clone was detected only a few times. At the DNA level, this CDR3 is encoded by other sequences in the same sample as well. The chain's CDR3 is CASSRQGNQPQHF. CDR3 nucleotides: TGTGCCAGCAGCCGTCAAGGCAATCAGCCCCAGCATTTT. J is TRBJ1-5 and V is TRBV7-2, with unresolved D. The V gene lost 5 bases and the J gene lost 2 bases, with 7 bases spanning the gap. Germline V gives CDR1 SGHTA, CDR2 FQGNSA. This CDR3 contains 13 residues.

The chain combines TRBV2 with TRBJ2-3; D ambiguous. CDR3 length: 11 residues. Trimming shortened V by 8 bases and J by 2 bases, and 5 bases separated the two germline ends. CDR1 is SNHLY, CDR2 FYNNEI, per germline. The CDR3 sequence is CASVYTDTQYF. In nucleotides, the CDR3 is TGTGCCAGCGTCTACACAGATACGCAGTATTTT.

The genes are TRBV15 and TRBJ2-1; D unclear. Germline CDR1 LNHNV, CDR2 YYDKDF (reference sequence). The V end was cut by 2 bases, the J end by 10 bases, with 15 bases between. The CDR3 extends over 14 amino acids. The CDR3 loop is CATSRTTTLAEQFF. For the CDR3, the DNA is TGTGCCACCAGCAGAACAACGACCTTGGCGGAGCAGTTCTTC.

This clone was counted only a few times. The rearrangement joins TRBV10-2 to TRBJ2-1, with D possibly called TRBD1 or TRBD2 (5 bases each). The CDR3 has 16 amino acids. Germline V CDR1 and CDR2: WSHSY, SAAADI. Trimming pared 4 bases from V and 4 bases from J, leaving 17 bases between. In DNA form, the CDR3 reads TGCGCCAGCAGTGGACTCTCCGGGACCAGTTACAATGAGCAGTTCTTC. This encodes CASSGLSGTSYNEQFF.

The chain joins TRBV5-4 to TRBJ2-4; a weak D match, TRBD1 (5 bases). V lost 0 bases and J 7 bases, leaving 14 bases between the germline ends. The CDR3 has 15 residues. Per germline, CDR1 SGHNT and CDR2 YYREEE (reference sequence). This chain's CDR3 is CASSLEVGLGNIQYF. The CDR3 nucleotides are TGTGCCAGCAGCTTGGAGGTGGGGCTGGGGAACATTCAGTACTTC.

This clone was seen a single time. CDR3: CAWSRPGGDRYGYTF. The CDR3 nucleotides read TGTGCCTGGAGTCGACCAGGGGGCGACCGCTATGGCTACACCTTC. This rearrangement joins TRBV30 to TRBJ1-2; TRBD1 matches at 8 bases. This CDR3 is 15 amino acids long. V lost 2 bases, J lost 4 bases, and 9 bases stayed unmatched. Germline CDR1 and CDR2: GTSNPN and SVGIG (reference sequence).

The rearrangement uses TRBV7-2 and TRBJ2-1; D is undetermined. Trimming left V 0 bases short and J 5 bases short, with 11 bases between. Germline CDR1 and CDR2: SGHTA and FQGNSA. The CDR3 is 15 residues long. The CDR3 sequence: CASSLARTIHNEQFF. The CDR3 DNA reads TGTGCCAGCAGCTTAGCGAGGACCATCCACAATGAGCAGTTCTTC.

This chain joins TRBV30 and TRBJ1-3; D possibly corresponds to TRBD1 (6 bases). This CDR3 comprises 14 residues. Germline values: CDR1 GTSNPN, CDR2 SVGIG (reference sequence). V was clipped by 4 bases and J by 4 bases, with 14 bases between them. The CDR3 DNA reads TGTGCCTGGATCAAGGGGGGGAGCGGAAACACCATATATTTT. Its protein is CAWIKGGSGNTIYF.

Comment on this clone: A junction boundary mismatches the germline segment, possibly from a read error. J is TRBJ2-1 and V is TRBV7-2; 12 bases fit TRBD2. The CDR3 covers 19 residues. CDR1 and CDR2 (germline): SGHTA, FQGNSA. The chain's CDR3 is CASRLAGTSGSGSYNEQFF. The CDR3 DNA reads TGTGCCAGCAGGTTAGCCGGGACTAGCGGGTCGGGTTCCTACAATGAGCAGTTCTTC.